The 26 T cell receptor beta chains presented below share a single source sample, sequenced in a study of T cell responses to AZD1222 COVID-19 vaccine. The assay was immunoSEQ multiplex PCR, and TCRdb's table has in-frame clones only and misses some. The sample lists over 100,000 clones, 90% occurring once. This material consisted of peripheral blood, taken on day 0 of AZD1222 vaccination. These receptors were taken from an adult in good health.

The chain links TRBV7-2 to TRBJ1-1; 8 bases line up with TRBD1. Trimming at V came to 5 bases and at J to 1 base, leaving 6 bases not matched to a gene. This CDR3 has 15 amino acids. From germline, CDR1 is SGHTA and CDR2 FQGNSA. The chain's CDR3 is CASSTRQGPNTEAFF. The DNA of the CDR3 is TGTGCCAGCAGCACCCGACAGGGGCCGAACACTGAAGCTTTCTTT.

V and J are TRBV11-2 and TRBJ2-7, with TRBD1 matching 11 bases. V shed 2 bases, J shed 0 bases, and the junction held 3 bases outside the gene matches. Germline CDR1 SGHAT, CDR2 FQNNGV. The CDR3 runs to 16 residues. CDR3 in DNA: TGTGCCAGCAGCTTACTTGGGACAGGGGGCTCCTACGAGCAGTACTTC. It codes for CASSLLGTGGSYEQYF.

The CDR3: CASSSDGYGYTF. CDR3 in DNA: TGCGCCAGCAGCTCGGACGGATATGGCTACACCTTC. The chain joins TRBV5-1 to TRBJ1-2, with D hard to call. Germline V gene lookup returns CDR1 SGHRS and CDR2 YFSETQ. The CDR3 extends over 12 amino acids. V lost 3 bases, J lost 5 bases, and 8 bases lay in between.

The CDR3 DNA is TGCGCCAGCAGTGTCCCTGGACAGGGATACGAGCAGTACTTC. Translated: CASSVPGQGYEQYF. V is TRBV5-1 and J is TRBJ2-7; 8 positions agree with TRBD1. The length of the CDR3 is 14 residues. Germline V gene lookup returns CDR1 SGHRS and CDR2 YFSETQ. The V gene end was trimmed by 5 bases and the J gene end by 4 bases; junction bases not matched to a gene: 8.

This chain links TRBV5-1 with TRBJ2-7, with a tentative D call TRBD1 (5 bases). V lost 5 bases and J lost 2, with 20 bases in between. This CDR3 comprises 16 residues. Germline lookup yields CDR1 SGHRS and CDR2 YFSETQ. In DNA, the CDR3 is TGCGCCAGCAGTTTTATCCAGGGAAGTGGAACCTACGAGCAGTACTTC. Protein: CASSFIQGSGTYEQYF. The full variable domain, completed using reference TRBV5-1 and TRBJ2-7, is KAGVTQTPRYLIKTRGQQVTLSCSPISGHRSVSWYQQTPGQGLQFLFEYFSETQRNKGNFPGRFSGRQFSNSRSEMNVSTLELGDSALYLCASSFIQGSGTYEQYFGPGTRLTVT.

The chain carries TRBV5-6 and TRBJ2-1, with 9 bases identical to TRBD2. Germline trimming cut 6 bases from V and 4 bases from J; bases unmatched to any gene: 5. Germline V lookup: CDR1 SGHDT, CDR2 YYEEEE. There are 14 residues in the CDR3. The CDR3 is CASTLGLAYNEQFF. The CDR3 coding sequence is TGTGCCAGCACGTTGGGACTAGCATACAATGAGCAGTTCTTC.

This clone was seen more than once but under ten times. V gene TRBV30 combines with J gene TRBJ1-4; tentative D call: TRBD1 (6 bases). This CDR3 region has 14 residues. Deletions cut 0 bases from V and 4 bases from J, with 9 bases between. Germline values: CDR1 GTSNPN, CDR2 SVGIG (reference sequence). CDR3 nucleotide sequence: TGTGCCTGGAGTGTACGACAGGTTAATGAAAAACTGTTTTTT. It translates to CAWSVRQVNEKLFF. Combining the CDR3 with reference TRBV30 and TRBJ1-4 gives the whole variable domain SQTIHQWPATLVQPVGSPLSLECTVEGTSNPNLYWYRQAAGRGLQLLFYSVGIGQISSEVPQNLSASRPQDRQFILSSKKLLLSDSGFYLCAWSVRQVNEKLFFGSGTQLSVL.

The count of this clone is one. The rearrangement joins TRBV3-1 (or the pseudogene TRBV3-2) to TRBJ1-2; 10 bases align to TRBD1. The CDR3 is 15 amino acids. Looked up from germline, CDR1 is LGHDT and CDR2 is YNNKEL (reference sequence). The J segment lost 2 bases and the V segment lost 4 bases, leaving 4 bases of the junction unmatched. DNA of the CDR3: TGTGCCAGCAGCCTCCGGGACAGGGGAAACTATGGCTACACCTTC. Translation gives CASSLRDRGNYGYTF.

The V gene is TRBV4-1, the J gene TRBJ2-3, with TRBD1 identical over 7 bases. J lost 4 bases, V lost 4 bases, and 5 bases had no gene match. The CDR3 consists of 14 residues. Germline V lookup: CDR1 MGHRA, CDR2 YSYEKL. The CDR3 region has the DNA TGCGCCAGCAGCCCGAGACAGGGTTCAGATACGCAGTATTTT. Translating gives CASSPRQGSDTQYF.

The chain joins TRBV28 to TRBJ2-7, with 12 positions matching TRBD2. The V gene end was trimmed by 6 bases and the J gene end by 6 bases; junction bases not matched to a gene: 12. Per germline, CDR1 MDHEN and CDR2 SYDVKM. The CDR3 contains 16 residues. CDR3 sequence reads: CASSEGLAGRVSEQYF. The CDR3 DNA follows: TGTGCCAGCAGCGAAGGACTAGCGGGGCGCGTTAGCGAGCAGTACTTC.

V usage is TRBV7-9 and J usage is TRBJ2-6; no clear D gene. The CDR3 contains 15 residues. V shed 1 base and J shed 3 bases, with 7 bases lying between them. Germline V lookup: CDR1 SEHNR, CDR2 FQNEAQ (reference sequence). The CDR3 DNA reads as TGTGCCAGCAGCTTAGAATCCGGTGGGGCCAACGTCCTGACTTTC. Translated: CASSLESGGANVLTF. Full variable domain (rest looked up from reference TRBV7-9 and TRBJ2-6): DTGVSQNPRHKITKRGQNVTFRCDPISEHNRLYWYRQTLGQGPEFLTYFQNEAQLEKSRLLSDRFSAERPKGSFSTLEIQRTEQGDSAMYLCASSLESGGANVLTFGAGSRLTVL.

The CDR3 DNA sequence: TGTGCCAGCAGCGTATCACCTAGCGGGGGTACGAGCACAGATACGCAGTATTTT. Translating it yields CASSVSPSGGTSTDTQYF. This sequence joins TRBV9 and TRBJ2-3, with TRBD2 matching over 10 bases. The V segment lost 1 base and the J segment 0 bases; nucleotides outside the gene matches: 8. Germline V lookup: CDR1 SGDLS, CDR2 YYNGEE. This CDR3 comprises 18 residues.

The genes are TRBV9 and TRBJ1-1; weak D call: TRBD1 (5 bases). This CDR3 is built from 14 residues. The V gene's germline CDR1 is SGDLS and CDR2 YYNGEE. V was trimmed by 0 bases and J by 4 bases, leaving 10 bases between them. The CDR3 nucleotides are TGTGCCAGCAGCGTAGTGGGGGTGGGCACTGAAGCTTTCTTT. Translating it yields CASSVVGVGTEAFF.

DNA for the CDR3: TGCGCCAGCAGCCAAGATCTTCGGGGGATGAACACTGAAGCTTTCTTT. This codes for CASSQDLRGMNTEAFF. The J gene is TRBJ1-1, the V gene TRBV4-1; tentative D call: TRBD1 (5 bases). Trimming removed 0 bases from V and 0 bases from J, with 11 bases in between. The CDR3 runs 16 residues. Germline CDR1 is MGHRA and CDR2 is YSYEKL.

This chain links TRBV6-2 or TRBV6-3 with TRBJ1-1; possibly TRBD1 for D (6 bases). The CDR3 spans 17 residues. CDR1 is MNHEY and CDR2 is SVGEGT in the germline V gene. Trimming stripped 3 bases from V and 2 bases from J, with 19 bases between. CDR3 in DNA: TGTGCCAGCAGTTATCTGGCTACAGGGATAACAAACACTGAAGCTTTCTTT. This translates into CASSYLATGITNTEAFF.

The chain carries TRBV6-5 and TRBJ2-3; unclear D gene. The V gene lost 2 bases and the J gene lost 7 bases, with 10 bases spanning the gap. The germline CDR1 and CDR2 sequences are MNHEY and SVGAGI. The CDR3 totals 13 residues. CDR3 sequence reads: CASSYAEGNTQYF. The CDR3, as DNA: TGTGCCAGCAGTTACGCGGAAGGGAATACGCAGTATTTT.

The chain's CDR3 is CASRRGSFGETQYF. DNA of the CDR3: TGTGCCAGCAGACGAGGCAGTTTCGGAGAGACCCAGTACTTC. The chain uses TRBV28 and TRBJ2-5; D remains unclear. The CDR3 contains 14 residues. From germline, CDR1 is MDHEN and CDR2 SYDVKM. Trimming pared 6 bases from V and 4 bases from J, leaving 15 bases between.

The J gene is TRBJ2-3, the V gene TRBV4-3, with D possibly matching TRBD2 (6 bases). V was cut by 4 bases and J by 6 bases, with 14 bases left in between. This CDR3 region has 14 residues. Germline CDR1 reads LGHNA; CDR2 reads YSLEER. The DNA of the CDR3 is TGCGCCAGCAGCCCTACTCGGGGAGGCGATACGCAGTATTTT. Encoded protein: CASSPTRGGDTQYF.

The rearrangement links TRBV2 to TRBJ1-1; D gene uncertain. V lost 6 bases and J lost 2, with 10 bases in between. Germline V gene data show CDR1 as SNHLY and CDR2 as FYNNEI. This CDR3 contains 13 residues. The chain's CDR3 is CASSDGQNTEAFF. CDR3 sequence (DNA): TGTGCCAGCAGCGACGGTCAAAACACTGAAGCTTTCTTT.

The chain uses TRBV6-5 and TRBJ1-3; tentatively, D is TRBD1 (6 bases). Germline CDR1 reads MNHEY; CDR2 reads SVGAGI. Between the trimmed V and J ends, which lost 5 bases and 2 bases, there was a span of 13 bases. The CDR3 is 15 amino acids. The CDR3 coding sequence is TGTGCCAGCAGTCCGCAACGGACAGCTGGAAACACCATATATTTT. It specifies CASSPQRTAGNTIYF.

The chain carries TRBV11-2 and TRBJ2-7, with no clear D. The CDR3 is 14 residues long. V was clipped by 1 base and J by 4 bases, with 11 bases between them. CDR1 is SGHAT, CDR2 FQNNGV, per germline. CDR3 protein: CASSLGRLNYEQYF. For the CDR3, the DNA is TGTGCCAGCAGCTTAGGCCGACTTAATTACGAGCAGTACTTC.

This chain connects TRBV6-2 or TRBV6-3 to TRBJ2-7; tentatively, D is TRBD2 (6 bases). CDR3 length: 13 amino acids. In germline, CDR1 is MNHEY, CDR2 SVGEGT. Between the trimmed V and J ends, which lost 5 bases and 3 bases, there was a span of 11 bases. The CDR3 nucleotides are TGTGCCAGCAGTCCCGACGGGGGCTACGAGCAGTACTTC. Its protein product is CASSPDGGYEQYF.

This clone showed up just once. CDR3 sequence: CARKDRSAGNTIYF. CDR3 bases: TGTGCCCGTAAGGACCGATCAGCTGGAAACACCATATATTTT. The chain combines TRBV19 with TRBJ1-3; no reliable D call. The V and J ends lost 11 bases and 2 bases respectively, with 16 bases between them. Germline CDR1 LNHDA, CDR2 SQIVND (reference sequence). The CDR3 runs 14 residues.

V is TRBV5-5 and J is TRBJ1-5; D is undetermined. Germline lookup yields CDR1 SGHKS and CDR2 YYEKEE (reference sequence). V lost 0 bases, J lost 6 bases, and 7 bases lay in between. The CDR3 length is 13 residues. The CDR3 bases are TGTGCCAGCAGCTTGGCCCGGACTCAGCCCCAGCATTTT. It specifies CASSLARTQPQHF.

The chain carries TRBV6-5 and TRBJ1-4; D remains ambiguous. Trimming shortened V by 7 bases and J by 0 bases, and 9 bases separated the two germline ends. CDR3 length: 14 residues. The V gene's germline CDR1 is MNHEY and CDR2 SVGAGI. The CDR3 coding sequence is TGTGCCAGCACCTGGACGGCAACTAATGAAAAACTGTTTTTT. Its protein product is CASTWTATNEKLFF.

V gene TRBV4-3 combines with J gene TRBJ2-3; TRBD2 matches at 12 bases. CDR1 and CDR2 (germline): LGHNA, YSLEER. J gave up 5 bases and V 6 bases, and 12 bases lay outside the gene matches. This CDR3 region has 17 residues. CDR3 region: CASSLGPSGGVRDTQYF. For the CDR3, the DNA is TGCGCCAGCAGTCTAGGACCTAGCGGGGGGGTAAGAGATACGCAGTATTTT.